A single sample gave rise to the 14 T cell receptor beta chains below, sequenced in a study of response to subunit inactivated influenza vaccine. Via MiXCR, TCRdb re-called the RT-PCR reads, giving one row per CDR3 protein. The repertoire holds about 310,000 distinct CDR3 sequences, with 22% as singletons. Sequenced material: PBMCs from blood, taken 21 months after vaccination. The source of these receptors is a man aged 50 to 69 who received an inactivated influenza vaccine.

This clonotype has ten or more counts. The chain carries TRBV20-1 and TRBJ1-6, with D perhaps matching TRBD1 (5 bases). The V end was cut by 0 bases, the J end by 10 bases, with 13 bases between. The CDR3 length is 14 residues. From germline, CDR1 is DFQATT and CDR2 SNEGSKA (reference sequence). The CDR3 spells CSARDRQGGSPLHF. CDR3 DNA: TGCAGTGCTAGAGATAGGCAGGGTGGCTCACCCCTCCACTTT.

CDR3: CASSESGQYTGELFF. The CDR3 DNA reads TGTGCCAGCAGTGAATCGGGACAGTACACCGGGGAGCTGTTTTTT. The rearrangement joins TRBV2 to TRBJ2-2, with 7 bases that match TRBD1. This CDR3 spans 15 amino acids. With V trimmed by 2 bases and J by 3 bases, 3 bases remained unmatched. Germline CDR1 and CDR2: SNHLY and FYNNEI.

The V and J genes are TRBV20-1 and TRBJ2-1, with D uncertain. Trimming took off 7 bases at V and 7 bases at J, with 8 bases between the two ends. CDR3 length: 10 residues. Germline CDR1 DFQATT, CDR2 SNEGSKA (reference sequence). The CDR3 DNA reads as TGCAGTGTTTGGGGAAATGAGCAGTTCTTC. It codes for CSVWGNEQFF.

The chain is built from TRBV10-3 and TRBJ2-3; D call uncertain. The germline gives CDR1 ENHRY, CDR2 SYGVKD. This CDR3 comprises 15 residues. V gave up 10 bases and J gave up 1 base, with 18 bases separating them. The CDR3 DNA reads TGTGCCACCCAAGCGAGCGCCGGAGGCACAGATACGCAGTATTTT. It specifies CATQASAGGTDTQYF.

This clonotype has a handful of counts. The rearrangement joins TRBV4-1 to TRBJ1-6; TRBD1 might be the D (6 bases). Per the germline V gene, CDR1 is MGHRA and CDR2 is YSYEKL. V lost 0 bases to trimming and J lost 8 bases, with 14 bases between them. The CDR3 length is 16 residues. CDR3 protein: CASSQEVAGHYSPLHF. For the CDR3, the DNA is TGCGCCAGCAGCCAAGAAGTCGCGGGACACTATTCACCCCTCCACTTT.

The chain couples TRBV10-3 to TRBJ2-7; 7 nucleotides line up with TRBD2. With V trimmed by 5 bases and J by 3 bases, 4 bases remained unmatched. This CDR3 spans 13 amino acids. Germline V gene sequence: CDR1 ENHRY, CDR2 SYGVKD. The CDR3, as DNA: TGTGCCATCAGTCGCTCGGGGGGCTACGAGCAGTACTTC. Its translation is CAISRSGGYEQYF.

The chain employs TRBV20-1 and TRBJ2-7; the D gene is possibly TRBD1 (7 bases). Per the germline V gene, CDR1 is DFQATT and CDR2 is SNEGSKA (reference sequence). V dropped 4 bases and J dropped 6 bases, with 19 bases sitting between them. The CDR3 runs 14 residues. The CDR3 nucleotides are TGCAGTGCTACAAGCCCAGGGGGGCGCGGCGAGCAGTACTTC. Its protein is CSATSPGGRGEQYF.

The chain is built from TRBV6-2 or TRBV6-3 and TRBJ2-3; a weak D match, TRBD1 (6 bases). There are 15 residues in the CDR3. Trimming stripped 2 bases from V and 2 bases from J, with 11 bases between. The V gene's germline CDR1 is MNHEY and CDR2 SVGEGT. The CDR3 protein is CASSYPRTATDTQYF. The CDR3 DNA reads TGTGCCAGCAGTTACCCCCGGACAGCCACAGATACGCAGTATTTT.

This clonotype has a handful of counts. The rearrangement uses TRBV27 and TRBJ1-3; TRBD1 aligns across 7 bases. The CDR3 covers 19 residues. Germline-derived CDR1 and CDR2 are MNHEY and SMNVEV (reference sequence). V shed 6 bases, J shed 1 base, and the junction held 18 bases outside the gene matches. The DNA of the CDR3 is TGTGCCAGCAGCCTTTGGTCTCCGGGACAGACCTTTTCTGGAAACACCATATATTTT. Protein: CASSLWSPGQTFSGNTIYF.

The rearrangement uses TRBV20-1 and TRBJ1-6; 10 positions agree with TRBD1. This CDR3 is 15 amino acids long. Germline loops: CDR1 DFQATT, CDR2 SNEGSKA (reference sequence). With V trimmed by 0 bases and J by 8 bases, 4 bases remained unmatched. CDR3 loop: CSARDLDRGYSPLHF. The CDR3, as DNA: TGCAGTGCTAGAGACCTGGACAGGGGGTATTCACCCCTCCACTTT.

This chain links TRBV6-1 with TRBJ2-1; the D call may be TRBD1 or TRBD2 (5 bases each). CDR3 length: 15 residues. Germline values: CDR1 MNHNS, CDR2 SASEGT. Trimming shortened V by 6 bases and J by 7 bases, and 19 bases separated the two germline ends. The CDR3 sequence: CASRNRDAWRNEQFF. For the CDR3, the DNA is TGTGCCAGCAGAAACCGGGACGCCTGGCGGAATGAGCAGTTCTTC.

This clonotype came up a few times. The gene calls are TRBV19 and TRBJ1-1, with D uncertain. The CDR3 runs to 15 residues. CDR1 and CDR2 from the germline V gene are LNHDA and SQIVND (reference sequence). Between the trimmed V and J ends, which lost 5 bases and 5 bases, there was a span of 18 bases. The CDR3 nucleotides read TGTGCCAGTAGTCGAACCCTCGGGAGGGCAACTGAAGCTTTCTTT. It specifies CASSRTLGRATEAFF.

This chain joins TRBV12-3 or TRBV12-4 and TRBJ2-3; 10 bases fit TRBD2. V was pared by 4 bases and J by 4 bases, with 5 bases of the junction left unmatched. This CDR3 has 15 amino acids. CDR3 sequence (DNA): TGTGCCAGCAGTTCAGCGGGGGGGCCCGCAGATACGCAGTATTTT. It encodes CASSSAGGPADTQYF.

The chain employs TRBV5-1 and TRBJ2-3; 10 bases line up with TRBD2. The junction had 4 bases not matched to a gene; V was cut back by 2 bases and J by 4 bases. There are 15 residues in the CDR3. Germline assignment: CDR1 SGHRS and CDR2 YFSETQ. The DNA of the CDR3 is TGCGCCAGCAGCTTAGGGACTAGCGTACCAGATACGCAGTATTTT. It codes for CASSLGTSVPDTQYF. The full variable domain, completed using reference TRBV5-1 and TRBJ2-3, is KAGVTQTPRYLIKTRGQQVTLSCSPISGHRSVSWYQQTPGQGLQFLFEYFSETQRNKGNFPGRFSGRQFSNSRSEMNVSTLELGDSALYLCASSLGTSVPDTQYFGPGTRLTVL.